The 5 T cell receptor beta chains below come from one sample, sequenced in a study of blood T cell repertoires in COVID-19. Only in-frame clones appear in the TCRdb table, and some are missing; sequencing was by immunoSEQ multiplex PCR. Of roughly 330,000 clones in the sample, 86% were seen once. The sample consisted of peripheral blood. The receptors shown here come from a woman in her 50s with acute or convalescent COVID-19.

The chain couples TRBV30 to TRBJ1-2; D possibly corresponds to TRBD1 (5 bases). Germline-derived CDR1 and CDR2 are GTSNPN and SVGIG (reference sequence). The CDR3 loop spans 14 amino acids. V was trimmed by 8 bases and J by 3 bases, leaving 19 bases between them. CDR3 nucleotide sequence: TGTGCCACCCTCACAGGCGACACTTACTATGGCTACACCTTC. It encodes CATLTGDTYYGYTF.

The chain uses TRBV19 and TRBJ1-2; D gene uncertain. The V and J ends lost 7 bases and 8 bases respectively, with 14 bases between them. The CDR3 is 12 residues long. Germline assignment: CDR1 LNHDA and CDR2 SQIVND (reference sequence). This CDR3 is CASTGRAPGYTF. Written as DNA, the CDR3 is TGTGCCAGTACGGGTCGCGCGCCGGGCTACACCTTC.

The chain has TRBV7-2 and TRBJ2-7; perhaps TRBD2 as D (5 bases). V was pared by 5 bases and J by 1 base, with 15 bases between. Germline V gene lookup returns CDR1 SGHTA and CDR2 FQGNSA. The CDR3 sequence is 15 residues long. The chain's CDR3 is CASSRQSSGSYEQYF. The CDR3 bases are TGTGCCAGCAGCCGTCAGTCGTCGGGATCCTACGAGCAGTACTTC.

The chain carries TRBV6-6 and TRBJ1-6; 12 bases line up with TRBD1. V lost 6 bases, J lost 0 bases, and 12 bases stayed unmatched. CDR1 is MNHNY, CDR2 SVGAGI, per germline (reference sequence). The CDR3 runs to 20 residues. CDR3 sequence: CASSLEGTGGPSSYNSPLHF. CDR3 in DNA: TGTGCCAGCAGCTTGGAGGGGACAGGGGGCCCAAGCTCCTATAATTCACCCCTCCACTTT.

This clone showed up just once. The junction shows a germline mismatch at one end, possibly a read error. V is TRBV7-2 and J is TRBJ2-1; maybe TRBD2 (7 bases). CDR1 is SGHTA and CDR2 is FQGNSA in the germline V gene. CDR3 size: 16 residues. The CDR3: CASTLNRGAFFNEQFF. CDR3 coding DNA: TGTGCCAGCACCTTAAACCGGGGGGCGTTCTTCAATGAGCAGTTCTTC. The variable domain in full, completed from reference TRBV7-2 and TRBJ2-1, reads GAGVSQSPSNKVTEKGKDVELRCDPISGHTALYWYRQSLGQGLEFLIYFQGNSAPDKSGLPSDRFSAERTGGSVSTLTIQRTQQEDSAVYLCASTLNRGAFFNEQFFGPGTRLTVL.